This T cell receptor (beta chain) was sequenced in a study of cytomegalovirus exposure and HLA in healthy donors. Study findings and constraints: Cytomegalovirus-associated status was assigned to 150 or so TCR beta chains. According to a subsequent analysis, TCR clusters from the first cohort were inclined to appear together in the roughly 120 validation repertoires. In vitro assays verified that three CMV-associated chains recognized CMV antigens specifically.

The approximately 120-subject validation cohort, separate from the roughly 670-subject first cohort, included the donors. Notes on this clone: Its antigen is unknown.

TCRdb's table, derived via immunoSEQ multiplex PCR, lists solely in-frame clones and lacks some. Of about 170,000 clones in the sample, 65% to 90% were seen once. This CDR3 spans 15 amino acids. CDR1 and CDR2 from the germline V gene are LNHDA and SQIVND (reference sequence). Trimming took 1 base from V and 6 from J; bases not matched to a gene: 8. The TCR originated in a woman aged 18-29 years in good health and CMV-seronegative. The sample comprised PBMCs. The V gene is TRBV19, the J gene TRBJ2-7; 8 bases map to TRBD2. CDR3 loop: CASSIGGSGNSEQYF. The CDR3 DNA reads TGTGCCAGTAGTATAGGGGGTAGCGGGAACTCCGAGCAGTACTTC.